This TCR beta chain was observed in a study of blood T cell repertoires in COVID-19. Study-level information: Italy, Spain and the United States were the sources of the convalescent and acute COVID-19 samples. The analysed material was cDNA or gDNA that came from T cells, B-cell-depleted T cells, or PBMCs.

In the authors' methods: Reference gene primer amplification gave nucleated cell count estimates. Only in-frame clones appear in the TCRdb table, and some are missing; sequencing was by immunoSEQ multiplex PCR. The V and J calls and clone size come from that table; D and trimming were worked out from the DNA. The sample holds a few hundred thousand clones; roughly 86% are singletons and the top ten take approximately 8.1%. The CDR3 length is 14 residues. Germline loops: CDR1 SGHAT, CDR2 FQNNGV. V gave up 1 base and J gave up 5 bases; unmatched junction bases: 5. The TCR sequence derives from a woman aged 50 to 60 who had recovered from COVID-19. The rearrangement joins TRBV11-2 to TRBJ2-7, with 7 positions matching TRBD2. The sample taken for sequencing was peripheral blood. The CDR3 loop reads CASSLGSGFDEQYF. DNA of the CDR3: TGTGCCAGCAGCTTAGGTAGCGGGTTCGACGAGCAGTACTTC.